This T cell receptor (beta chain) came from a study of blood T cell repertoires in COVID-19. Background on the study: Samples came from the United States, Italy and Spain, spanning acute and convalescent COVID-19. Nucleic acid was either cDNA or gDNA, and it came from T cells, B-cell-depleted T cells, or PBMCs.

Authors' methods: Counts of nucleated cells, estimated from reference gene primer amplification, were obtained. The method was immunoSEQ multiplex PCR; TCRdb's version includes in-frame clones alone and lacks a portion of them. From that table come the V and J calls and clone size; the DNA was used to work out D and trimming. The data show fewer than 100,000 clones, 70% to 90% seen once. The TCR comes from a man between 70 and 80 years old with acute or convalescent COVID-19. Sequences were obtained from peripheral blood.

The CDR3 DNA sequence: TGTGCCAGCAGGAACCAGGGAGGGGCCAACGTCCTGACTTTC. It specifies CASRNQGGANVLTF. The chain recombines TRBV6-5 with TRBJ2-6, with D possibly matching TRBD1 (5 bases). Trimming pared 6 bases from V and 4 bases from J, leaving 10 bases between. CDR3 length equals 14 residues. CDR1 is MNHEY, CDR2 SVGAGI, per germline.